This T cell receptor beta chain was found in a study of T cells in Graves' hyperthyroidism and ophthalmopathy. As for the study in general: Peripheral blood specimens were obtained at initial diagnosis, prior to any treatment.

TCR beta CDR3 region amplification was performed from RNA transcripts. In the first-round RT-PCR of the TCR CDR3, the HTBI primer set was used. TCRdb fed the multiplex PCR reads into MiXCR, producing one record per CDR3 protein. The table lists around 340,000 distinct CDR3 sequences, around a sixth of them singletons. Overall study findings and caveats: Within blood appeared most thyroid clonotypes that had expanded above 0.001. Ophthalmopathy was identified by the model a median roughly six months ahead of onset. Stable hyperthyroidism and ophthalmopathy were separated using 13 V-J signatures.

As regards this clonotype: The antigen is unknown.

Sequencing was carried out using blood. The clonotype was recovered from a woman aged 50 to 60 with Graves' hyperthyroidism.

The CDR3 region has the DNA TGTGCCAGCAGCGCGGACCCACCGGCGGGCACTGAAGCTTTCTTT. Translation gives CASSADPPAGTEAFF. The J gene is TRBJ1-1, the V gene TRBV9; D remains ambiguous. The CDR3 covers 15 residues. The germline CDR1 and CDR2 sequences are SGDLS and YYNGEE. Trimming stripped 3 bases from V and 4 bases from J, with 16 bases between.